This T cell receptor (beta chain) was identified in a study of blood T cells in healthy people across ages. Deletions cut 5 bases from V and 10 bases from J, with 18 bases between. Germline V lookup: CDR1 SGHDN, CDR2 FVKESK. CDR3 length equals 14 residues. Together with a sample-barcoded 5' primer, a J-beta primer mix was included in a second PCR lasting roughly 7 to 11 cycles. Carrying 12 random nucleotides, a template-switch adaptor labeled each individual cDNA molecule. TCRdb re-derived calls from the 5' RACE reads in MiXCR, one entry per CDR3 protein. The table has over a million distinct CDR3 sequences, roughly 64% seen once. Caucasian individuals from Russia who were healthy and aged about 6 to 100 acted as donors. As for this clonotype: Its specificity is not known.

General study points: The study could not conclusively compare naive and antigen-experienced cells, given its unsorted PBMCs. Older age went with lower TCR beta diversity per million T cells, in a roughly linear way.

Sequencing was carried out using blood. This receptor was obtained from a young man in good health. This chain uses TRBV14 with TRBJ2-1, with D perhaps TRBD2 (6 bases). The CDR3 region is CASSYRGIGYEQFF. The CDR3 region has the DNA TGTGCCAGCAGCTACCGGGGGATCGGGTACGAGCAGTTCTTC.